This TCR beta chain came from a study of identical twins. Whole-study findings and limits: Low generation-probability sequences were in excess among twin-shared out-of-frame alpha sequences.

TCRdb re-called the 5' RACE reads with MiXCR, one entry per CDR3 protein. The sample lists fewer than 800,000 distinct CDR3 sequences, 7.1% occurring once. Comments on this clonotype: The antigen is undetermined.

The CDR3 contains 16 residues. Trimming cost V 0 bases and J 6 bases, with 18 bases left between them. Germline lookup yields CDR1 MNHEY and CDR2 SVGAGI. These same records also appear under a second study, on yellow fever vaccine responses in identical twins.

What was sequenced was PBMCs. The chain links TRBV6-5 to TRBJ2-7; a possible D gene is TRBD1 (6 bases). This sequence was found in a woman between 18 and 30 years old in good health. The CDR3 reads CASSYSEPQGPGEQYF. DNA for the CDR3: TGTGCCAGCAGTTACTCGGAACCTCAGGGGCCGGGCGAGCAGTACTTC.